Shown below are 27 T cell receptor beta chains from a single sample sequenced in a study of shared clonotypes between healthy human individuals. Some clones are missing from TCRdb's copy, which holds only in-frame ones; the method was immunoSEQ multiplex PCR. In the table there are about 450,000 clones, 70% to 80% of which are singletons. Material: PBMCs. The receptors here all came from a woman in her 40s in good health. Some clones in this sample may be carry-over from other donors' samples.

The J gene is TRBJ2-2, the V gene TRBV6-5; D possibly corresponds to TRBD1 (6 bases). The CDR3 runs 13 residues. Germline lookup yields CDR1 MNHEY and CDR2 SVGAGI. Trimming removed 5 bases at V and 6 bases at J, with 10 bases between. Here the CDR3 DNA reads TGTGCCAGCAGTCGGTCAGGGGCCGGGGAGCTGTTTTTT. Protein product: CASSRSGAGELFF.

The rearrangement uses TRBV2 and TRBJ2-1; no reliable D call. V lost 7 bases and J lost 0, with 22 bases in between. There are 18 residues in the CDR3. Germline CDR1 is SNHLY and CDR2 is FYNNEI. CDR3 sequence: CASIRSRAYTSSYNEQFF. The DNA for the CDR3 is TGTGCCAGCATTCGGTCTAGGGCTTACACCAGCTCCTACAATGAGCAGTTCTTC.

This chain links TRBV6-5 with TRBJ1-1; a weak D match, TRBD1 (5 bases). From germline, CDR1 is MNHEY and CDR2 SVGAGI. The CDR3 runs 13 residues. Trimming cost V 1 base and J 4 bases, with 7 bases left between them. CDR3 sequence: CASSYFQGTEAFF. In DNA form, the CDR3 reads TGTGCCAGCAGTTACTTTCAGGGCACTGAAGCTTTCTTT.

The gene calls are TRBV5-1 and TRBJ2-5; D remains unclear. The CDR3 has 14 residues. Germline V gene data show CDR1 as SGHRS and CDR2 as YFSETQ. Trimming stripped 0 bases from V and 5 bases from J, with 11 bases between. CDR3 DNA: TGCGCCAGCAGCTTGGGGTCAGTAAAGGAGACCCAGTACTTC. The encoded protein is CASSLGSVKETQYF.

J is TRBJ1-1 and V is TRBV28; D gene uncertain. CDR1 is MDHEN, CDR2 SYDVKM, per germline. The CDR3 totals 11 residues. Between the trimmed V and J ends, which lost 7 bases and 10 bases, there was a span of 13 bases. The chain's CDR3 is CASKGFGAAFF. The CDR3 nucleotides read TGTGCCAGCAAAGGTTTCGGTGCAGCTTTCTTT.

The chain employs TRBV5-1 and TRBJ1-4; D is ambiguous. CDR1 is SGHRS and CDR2 is YFSETQ in the germline V gene. Trimming took 4 bases from V and 5 from J, leaving 12 bases between them. This CDR3 comprises 14 residues. CDR3 bases: TGCGCCAGCAGCGGCGCCCCCGGGAATGAAAAACTGTTTTTT. Translating it yields CASSGAPGNEKLFF.

This clone was detected only once. This sequence joins TRBV25-1 and TRBJ1-4; D is unclear. V was trimmed by 6 bases and J by 5 bases, leaving 10 bases between them. This CDR3 region has 13 residues. Germline-derived CDR1 and CDR2 are MGHDK and SYGVNS. The CDR3 loop is CASREQRNEKLFF. The CDR3 DNA reads as TGTGCCAGCAGAGAACAGAGGAATGAAAAACTGTTTTTT. Variable domain in full (rest from reference TRBV25-1 and TRBJ1-4): EADIYQTPRYLVIGTGKKITLECSQTMGHDKMYWYQQDPGMELHLIHYSYGVNSTEKGDLSSESTVSRIRTEHFPLTLESARPSHTSQYLCASREQRNEKLFFGSGTQLSVL.

V is TRBV13 and J is TRBJ2-7; 13 bases line up with TRBD2. J gave up 2 bases and V 4 bases, and 20 bases lay outside the gene matches. The germline CDR1 and CDR2 sequences are PRHDT and FYEKMQ (reference sequence). This CDR3 region has 21 residues. The CDR3 DNA is TGTGCCAGCAGCTCGGACCTGGGACCCGGGACTAGCGGGACGCAGCCCTACGAGCAGTACTTC. Its translation: CASSSDLGPGTSGTQPYEQYF.

The V gene is TRBV29-1, the J gene TRBJ2-3; 10 bases are a match to TRBD1. Germline CDR1 reads SQVTM; CDR2 reads ANQGSEA. The J segment lost 3 bases and the V segment lost 4 bases, leaving 1 base of the junction unmatched. This CDR3 comprises 13 residues. Here the CDR3 reads CSVGQGATDTQYF. DNA of the CDR3: TGCAGCGTTGGACAGGGGGCAACAGATACGCAGTATTTT.

V usage is TRBV27 and J usage is TRBJ2-7; the D is unclear. The germline V and J ends were trimmed by 3 bases and 3 bases, with 15 bases remaining between them. Germline lookup yields CDR1 MNHEY and CDR2 SMNVEV (reference sequence). The CDR3 sequence is 15 residues long. The CDR3 DNA reads TGTGCCAGCAGTTTCCTTCGTGGCGGCAACTACGAGCAGTACTTC. Protein product: CASSFLRGGNYEQYF.

V and J are TRBV5-5 and TRBJ2-7; D gene ambiguous. The CDR3 consists of 15 residues. V lost 3 bases, J lost 3 bases, and 16 bases lay in between. Germline V gene lookup returns CDR1 SGHKS and CDR2 YYEKEE (reference sequence). CDR3 residues: CASSSEINPLYEQYF. In DNA, the CDR3 is TGTGCCAGCAGCTCCGAGATCAACCCACTCTACGAGCAGTACTTC.

V usage is TRBV29-1 and J usage is TRBJ2-3; perhaps TRBD2 as D (6 bases). Between the trimmed V and J ends, which lost 6 bases and 2 bases, there was a span of 18 bases. CDR1 is SQVTM, CDR2 ANQGSEA, per germline. There are 15 residues in the CDR3. CDR3 region: CSVGRGRAVTDTQYF. The CDR3 nucleotides are TGCAGCGTGGGGCGGGGCAGGGCGGTCACAGATACGCAGTATTTT.

This chain joins TRBV7-9 and TRBJ2-2; 10 positions match TRBD2. The CDR3 consists of 18 residues. V lost 1 base, J lost 0 bases, and 5 bases stayed unmatched. Germline V CDR1 and CDR2: SEHNR, FQNEAQ (reference sequence). CDR3 sequence reads: CASSLGLAGEANTGELFF. The CDR3 region has the DNA TGTGCCAGCAGCTTAGGTCTAGCGGGAGAGGCGAACACCGGGGAGCTGTTTTTT.

The chain employs TRBV4-3 and TRBJ2-7; 11 bases are a match to TRBD1. The germline gives CDR1 LGHNA, CDR2 YSLEER. The CDR3 contains 17 residues. J lost 0 bases, V lost 4 bases, and 8 bases had no gene match. The CDR3 DNA reads as TGCGCCAGCAGCCCCCTCGGGACAGGGGGACACTCCTACGAGCAGTACTTC. Translated, it gives CASSPLGTGGHSYEQYF.

The chain couples TRBV6-6 to TRBJ2-7; TRBD2 agrees at 7 bases. J lost 4 bases, V lost 0 bases, and 6 bases had no gene match. Per germline, CDR1 MNHNY and CDR2 SVGAGI (reference sequence). The CDR3 loop spans 15 amino acids. CDR3 bases: TGTGCCAGCAGTTACTCGGGAGGGCTAGGGTACGAGCAGTACTTC. This encodes CASSYSGGLGYEQYF.

The rearrangement links TRBV5-1 to TRBJ2-7; 9 bases line up with TRBD2. Germline trimming cut 3 bases from V and 0 bases from J; bases unmatched to any gene: 4. The CDR3 runs 15 residues. The germline V gene has CDR1 SGHRS and CDR2 YFSETQ. CDR3 nucleotide sequence: TGCGCCAGCAGCTCACTAGCGGGCAGCTCCTACGAGCAGTACTTC. Protein sequence: CASSSLAGSSYEQYF.

The CDR3 here is CASGQPSGNFNEQFF. As DNA, the CDR3 is TGTGCCAGCGGTCAGCCTAGCGGGAATTTCAATGAGCAGTTCTTC. The rearrangement links TRBV6-1 to TRBJ2-1; 9 positions agree with TRBD2. Germline V gene sequence: CDR1 MNHNS, CDR2 SASEGT. V lost 8 bases to trimming and J lost 6 bases; unmatched junction nucleotides: 11. This CDR3 is 15 amino acids long.

The chain combines TRBV19 with TRBJ1-4, with D unclear. The CDR3 totals 16 residues. The V end lost 5 bases, the J end lost 9 bases, and 22 bases lay between the germline ends. Germline CDR1 LNHDA, CDR2 SQIVND (reference sequence). CDR3 nucleotide sequence: TGTGCCAGTAGTCTGTCAGCCGGAGACCTTAGGCAAAAACTGTTTTTT. It translates to CASSLSAGDLRQKLFF.

The chain is built from TRBV11-2 and TRBJ2-7; the match to TRBD1 covers 9 bases. The germline gives CDR1 SGHAT, CDR2 FQNNGV. The CDR3 is made up of 17 amino acids. V shed 1 base, J shed 2 bases, and the junction held 9 bases outside the gene matches. In DNA form, the CDR3 reads TGTGCCAGCAGCTTAGGATACAGGGGGCAAAGCCCCTACGAGCAGTACTTC. Translating gives CASSLGYRGQSPYEQYF.

This sequence joins TRBV7-9 and TRBJ2-5; the match to TRBD2 covers 7 bases. The germline CDR1 and CDR2 sequences are SEHNR and FQNEAQ (reference sequence). This CDR3 is built from 15 residues. Unmatched junction bases numbered 11, after V lost 5 bases and J lost 5 bases. CDR3 loop: CASSPPGAGAETQYF. CDR3 nucleotides: TGTGCCAGCAGCCCTCCTGGCGCGGGAGCGGAGACCCAGTACTTC.

The chain carries TRBV15 and TRBJ2-5, with D uncertain. CDR1 is LNHNV, CDR2 YYDKDF, per germline (reference sequence). Trimming removed 3 bases at V and 4 bases at J, with 21 bases between. This CDR3 region has 17 residues. As DNA, the CDR3 is TGTGCCACCAGCAGCCAGCCCTTCCGGGCCCTAGGAGAGACCCAGTACTTC. Its translation: CATSSQPFRALGETQYF.

Of note for this clone: Other DNA sequences in the sample encode the same CDR3. The chain employs TRBV7-9 and TRBJ2-5; D is perhaps TRBD1 (5 bases). The CDR3 totals 14 residues. Between the trimmed V and J ends, which lost 1 base and 2 bases, there was a span of 8 bases. The germline V gene has CDR1 SEHNR and CDR2 FQNEAQ (reference sequence). Written as DNA, the CDR3 is TGTGCCAGCAGCTTAGGACAGATTCAAGAGACCCAGTACTTC. The encoded protein is CASSLGQIQETQYF.

The chain uses TRBV19 and TRBJ2-7; D remains ambiguous. V was shortened by 4 bases and J by 0 bases, with 10 bases between the two germline ends. The length of the CDR3 is 14 residues. Germline CDR1 and CDR2: LNHDA and SQIVND (reference sequence). The CDR3 is CASSSSGSSYEQYF. The DNA for the CDR3 is TGTGCCAGTAGTAGCTCGGGTAGCTCCTACGAGCAGTACTTC.

The chain uses TRBV28 and TRBJ2-3; 7 bases are a match to TRBD1. Germline trimming cut 10 bases from V and 0 bases from J; bases unmatched to any gene: 10. This CDR3 is 15 amino acids long. CDR1 and CDR2 from the germline V gene are MDHEN and SYDVKM. The CDR3 region is CATLPLDRSTDTQYF. The CDR3 DNA reads TGTGCCACCCTACCTCTGGACAGGAGCACAGATACGCAGTATTTT.

The chain is built from TRBV19 and TRBJ2-5, with 9 bases matching TRBD1. This CDR3 comprises 15 residues. The V gene end was trimmed by 4 bases and the J gene end by 5 bases; junction bases not matched to a gene: 8. Germline V gives CDR1 LNHDA, CDR2 SQIVND (reference sequence). CDR3 sequence reads: CASSTTGQGWETQYF. CDR3 sequence (DNA): TGTGCCAGTAGTACGACTGGACAGGGGTGGGAGACCCAGTACTTC.

Comments on this clone: This specimen includes other DNA sequences encoding the same CDR3. This sequence joins TRBV5-1 and TRBJ2-5; D perhaps matches TRBD1 (5 bases). Trimming removed 0 bases at V and 1 base at J, with 7 bases between. The CDR3 runs to 14 residues. CDR1 is SGHRS, CDR2 YFSETQ, per germline. The CDR3 coding sequence is TGCGCCAGCAGCTTGGCAGGGTCCCAAGAGACCCAGTACTTC. Translated, it gives CASSLAGSQETQYF.

The V and J genes are TRBV18 and TRBJ2-3; perhaps D is TRBD1 or TRBD2 (5 bases each). This CDR3 is built from 14 residues. Germline assignment: CDR1 KGHSH and CDR2 LQKENI. Trimming cost V 0 bases and J 1 base, with 5 bases left between them. CDR3 coding DNA: TGTGCCAGCTCACCACCGGGGGGCACAGATACGCAGTATTTT. This codes for CASSPPGGTDTQYF. The entire variable domain, with the rest obtained from reference TRBV18 and TRBJ2-3, is as follows: NAGVMQNPRHLVRRRGQEARLRCSPMKGHSHVYWYRQLPEEGLKFMVYLQKENIIDESGMPKERFSAEFPKEGPSILRIQQVVRGDSAAYFCASSPPGGTDTQYFGPGTRLTVL.